This T cell receptor (beta chain) was recovered during a study of shared clonotypes between healthy human individuals (dated by TCRdb to 2020 to 2021). Context from the whole study: Two women and three men aged 18 to 49 years were included in the cohort. For each donor, CD4 naive and CD4 memory were each run on three plates, CD8 naive on two plates, and CD8 memory on one plate. Leukapheresis yielded between about 0.94 and 9 billion PBMCs per donor. Libraries were prepared and TCR repertoires were sequenced by different laboratories using diverse techniques, in order to increase sequencing depth and limit assay-specific biases. Blood TCR repertoires of five healthy adults were deeply sequenced to estimate repertoire size and the extent of clonotype sharing between individuals.

The donors were healthy, HIV-negative adults with no recently reported acute infections or vaccinations. Every donor was a Caucasian adult residing in Nashville, Tennessee, USA. CD4+ T cells were enriched by magnetic negative selection; naive cells were then positively selected on CD45RA, and the negative fraction formed the memory subset. Blood was obtained by leukapheresis, after which PBMCs were separated by Ficoll-Histopaque density gradient centrifugation and cryopreserved in liquid nitrogen vapor phase. Analytical flow cytometry was used to check the purity and quantity of each magnetically sorted T cell population. Genomic DNA was isolated from each sorted fraction and quantified by UV absorbance on a Nanodrop 2000c. Using the deep immunoSEQ assay, multiplex PCR amplified TCR CDR3 regions from genomic DNA. Extracted genomic DNA from each cell subset was spread evenly across all wells of several immunoSEQ 96-well plates, with each plate serving as a replicate. For sorted subsets, around 200 ng genomic DNA, equal to 30,000 to 35,000 T cell genomes, was loaded into each replicate PCR. The purified libraries were quantified using a Qubit 3.0 fluorometer, sized with a Bioanalyzer 2100, and then quantified again using the KAPA Library Quantification kit. Each immunoSEQ 96-well plate was sequenced on its own single-read 150-cycle Illumina NextSeq 550 flow cell. Processing in the source paper ran as follows. Because only junctional sequences without quality scores were contained in the immunoSEQ output, filtering matching that applied to full-length reads could not be performed. To assign V/J genes and CDR3, sequences were annotated against IMGT germline references using PyIR, a Python wrapper for IgBLAST v1.9. Any read was removed if the V/J assignment was weak (E-value above 1e-6), the CDR3 was missing, or the read contained stop codons, out-of-frame junctions, or ambiguous translated residues. V3J clonotypes were defined by identical inferred V gene, J gene, and CDR3 amino acid sequence. To compute the percentage overlap between repertoires, the number of shared unique clonotypes was divided by the size of the smaller repertoire. RTK rarefaction, the Chao1 estimator, and Recon v2.1 estimates of unobserved clonotypes were used to assess repertoire richness. For all TCRbeta clonotypes obtained by the gDNA method from a few donors, generation probabilities were computed with OLGA. What TCRdb holds here is the immuneACCESS table cut down to in-frame rearrangements. Part of the clones is not present; checked against another copy, under half of the missing clones reflect an unresolved V gene, and the others are unexplained. The V and J calls and clone size come from that table; D and trimming were worked out from the DNA. Recorded for this sample are roughly 2.2 million clones; more than 80% of them occurred a single time. Jointly, the top ten make up 0.35% to 0.45% of the sample.

As concerns this clone: The clone's antigen remains unknown. Per-base quality was not reported, and no clone a single base away is much larger than it.

The germline V gene encodes CDR1 SNHLY and CDR2 FYNNEI. Counted from cysteine to phenylalanine, this CDR3 has 13 amino acids. Of the read, only the CDR3 DNA is kept; its 39 bases are in frame from base 1. V loses 5 bases at its end and J loses 7 bases; junction bases beyond the gene matches: 7. What the authors observed across the whole study: Sampling was restricted to blood, and TCR repertoires in tissue are likely to differ from TCR repertoires in blood. Larger estimated clonotype richness was generally found for naive subsets than for memory subsets. The genetic and exposure-history diversity represented was limited by the small number of donors. Compared with non-shared clonotypes, the clonotypes found in all four sorted-subset donors had higher generation probabilities. Even with the large sequencing depth, rarefaction of the sorted-subset datasets indicated that sequencing was incomplete. Pairwise subsampling led to the expectation that sequencing depth would affect the degree of clonotype sharing among donors. Sharing across a handful of donors was observed for roughly 5% of naive CD4, less than 4% of naive CD8, roughly 2.4% of memory CD4, and roughly 0.4% of memory CD8 clonotypes.

The source is a young man in good health. Some clones in this sample may be carry-over from other donors' samples. Sample: naive CD4+ T cells from PBMCs. What the cell subset or site label conveys for this sample: CD45RA+ positively selected. The chain employs TRBV2 and TRBJ1-2; TRBD1 fits 7 bases in the junction. The nucleotide sequence is given as TGTGCCAGCAGTCCCCAAAACAGGGGTGGCTACACCTTC. It is translated as CASSPQNRGGYTF.